One sample yielded the 10 T cell receptor beta chains listed below, sequenced in a study of control samples from healthy donors and cancer patients. TCRdb's table, derived via immunoSEQ multiplex PCR, lists solely in-frame clones and lacks some. The table lists fewer than 60,000 clones, about 86% of them singletons. The specimen was PBMCs. These receptors were taken from a woman in her forties or fifties with lung cancer.

The rearrangement joins TRBV9 to TRBJ2-5; D assignment may be TRBD1 or TRBD2 (5 bases each). The germline gives CDR1 SGDLS, CDR2 YYNGEE. V was trimmed by 0 bases and J by 3 bases, leaving 9 bases between them. This CDR3 contains 14 residues. CDR3 protein: CASSVVGTEETQYF. CDR3 sequence (DNA): TGTGCCAGCAGCGTAGTTGGGACGGAAGAGACCCAGTACTTC. Complete variable domain (other parts from reference TRBV9 and TRBJ2-5): DSGVTQTPKHLITATGQRVTLRCSPRSGDLSVYWYQQSLDQGLQFLIQYYNGEERAKGNILERFSAQQFPDLHSELNLSSLELGDSALYFCASSVVGTEETQYFGPGTRLLVL.

The CDR3 DNA reads TGTGCCAGTAGTTCCGAAACAATCACTGAAGCTTTCTTT. Translating it yields CASSSETITEAFF. This chain joins TRBV19 and TRBJ1-1; D call uncertain. The V end was cut by 5 bases, the J end by 4 bases, with 11 bases between. The CDR3 runs 13 residues. Germline CDR1 LNHDA, CDR2 SQIVND (reference sequence).

The chain employs TRBV6-5 and TRBJ1-2; D unresolved. Germline-derived CDR1 and CDR2 are MNHEY and SVGAGI. The V gene lost 4 bases and the J gene lost 1 base, with 7 bases spanning the gap. The CDR3 has 13 amino acids. The CDR3: CASSSSVNYGYTF. The CDR3 DNA is TGTGCCAGCAGTTCCAGCGTTAACTATGGCTACACCTTC.

The genes are TRBV11-2 and TRBJ1-4, with 7 bases aligning to TRBD1. Unmatched junction bases numbered 4, after V lost 5 bases and J lost 4 bases. The CDR3 totals 14 residues. Germline CDR1 and CDR2: SGHAT and FQNNGV. CDR3 protein: CASSRGQHNEKLFF. CDR3 bases: TGTGCCAGCAGCCGGGGACAGCATAATGAAAAACTGTTTTTT.

The V call is TRBV4-2, the J call TRBJ1-1, with 9 bases identical to TRBD1. Trimming took 4 bases from V and 1 from J; bases not matched to a gene: 10. The CDR3 is made up of 17 amino acids. Germline V gives CDR1 LGHNA, CDR2 YNFKEQ. The CDR3 protein is CASSRPGTGNTNTEAFF. CDR3 coding DNA: TGTGCCAGCAGCCGCCCAGGGACAGGGAATACGAACACTGAAGCTTTCTTT.

The gene calls are TRBV11-2 and TRBJ1-2; TRBD1 might be the D (5 bases). CDR1 is SGHAT, CDR2 FQNNGV, per germline. Trimming left V 5 bases short and J 8 bases short, with 18 bases between. This CDR3 is 14 amino acids long. Here the CDR3 reads CASSVDGALRGYTF. CDR3 nucleotides: TGTGCCAGCAGCGTGGACGGGGCTTTAAGGGGCTACACCTTC.

The gene calls are TRBV10-3 and TRBJ1-2, with D perhaps matching TRBD1 (6 bases). Germline V lookup: CDR1 ENHRY, CDR2 SYGVKD. This CDR3 is built from 16 residues. V was clipped by 6 bases and J by 4 bases, with 21 bases between them. CDR3 coding DNA: TGTGCCATCAGCCAGCCGGACGCGGTAGGGGGCTATGGCTACACCTTC. It translates to CAISQPDAVGGYGYTF.

The rearrangement joins TRBV5-6 to TRBJ1-4; D is possibly TRBD1 (5 bases). The germline CDR1 and CDR2 sequences are SGHDT and YYEEEE. Trimming cost V 1 base and J 0 bases, with 13 bases left between them. The CDR3 spans 17 residues. CDR3 bases: TGTGCCAGCAGCTTGATAGGGGAGGCGACAACTAATGAAAAACTGTTTTTT. Amino acids: CASSLIGEATTNEKLFF.

Sample share makes this clone medium-sized (0.01 to 0.1%). The rearrangement joins TRBV19 to TRBJ2-7; D ambiguous. The V and J ends lost 5 bases and 3 bases respectively, with 11 bases between them. The CDR3 is 13 amino acids. Germline V gene sequence: CDR1 LNHDA, CDR2 SQIVND (reference sequence). The CDR3 is CASSAKGIYEQYF. The CDR3 DNA reads as TGTGCCAGTAGTGCAAAGGGCATCTACGAGCAGTACTTC.

V gene TRBV9 combines with J gene TRBJ2-6; possibly TRBD1 for D (5 bases). The V and J ends lost 3 bases and 1 base respectively, with 14 bases between them. Germline V gene data show CDR1 as SGDLS and CDR2 as YYNGEE. The CDR3 loop spans 17 amino acids. In nucleotides, the CDR3 is TGTGCCAGCAGCGCTTGGGGCAGCGATTCTGGGGCCAACGTCCTGACTTTC. Its protein product is CASSAWGSDSGANVLTF.